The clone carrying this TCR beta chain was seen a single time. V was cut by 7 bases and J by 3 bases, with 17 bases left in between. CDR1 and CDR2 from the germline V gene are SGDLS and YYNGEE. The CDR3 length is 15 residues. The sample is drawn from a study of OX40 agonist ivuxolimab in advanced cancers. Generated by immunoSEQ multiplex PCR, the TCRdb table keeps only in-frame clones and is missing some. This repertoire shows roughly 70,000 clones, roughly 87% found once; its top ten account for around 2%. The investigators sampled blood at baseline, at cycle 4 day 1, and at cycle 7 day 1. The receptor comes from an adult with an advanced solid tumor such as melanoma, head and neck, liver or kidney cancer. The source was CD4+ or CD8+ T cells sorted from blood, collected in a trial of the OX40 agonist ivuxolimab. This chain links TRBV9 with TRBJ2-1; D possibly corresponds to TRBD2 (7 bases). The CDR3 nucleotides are TGTGCCAGCGATCCAGGGGAGGGCCGCTACAATGAGCAGTTCTTC. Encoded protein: CASDPGEGRYNEQFF.